This T cell receptor (beta chain) stems from a study of OX40 agonist ivuxolimab in advanced cancers. Broader study findings: Those patients achieving a partial response at 0.1-3.0 mg/kg showed among the lowest clonal expansion. Undetermined was the antigen specificity of the expanded peripheral T cells.

On this clone: Antigen specificity is unknown.

CDR1 ENHRY and CDR2 SYGVKD come from the germline V gene. V lost 3 bases and J lost 7, with 13 bases in between. There are 14 residues in the CDR3. Exclusion applied to patients with autoimmune disease history or systemic immunosuppression. Data came from immunoSEQ multiplex PCR; TCRdb stores just in-frame clones and leaves some out. The table lists 15,000 to 25,000 clones, 68% of them singletons. This receptor was taken from an adult with an advanced solid tumor such as melanoma, head and neck, liver or kidney cancer. This specimen consisted of CD4+ or CD8+ T cells sorted from blood, obtained in a trial of the OX40 agonist ivuxolimab. This rearrangement joins TRBV10-3 to TRBJ1-5; D is unclear. CDR3 residues: CAISDSGKGQPQHF. CDR3 DNA: TGTGCCATCAGTGATTCGGGGAAGGGCCAGCCCCAGCATTTT.